This T cell receptor (beta chain) was recovered during a study of breast tumors, draining lymph nodes, adjacent tissues. TCRdb processed the multiplex PCR reads anew with MiXCR; each CDR3 protein has one entry. Found here are over 20,000 distinct CDR3 sequences, approximately 32% of them singletons; the top ten hold around 10%. Regarding the study as a whole: Tumor TCR diversity was below lymph nodes but above nontumor tissue. Most tumor T cells seemingly derive from lymph node, then expand in tumor.

With regard to this clonotype: What it binds is unknown. A read error may explain this, as a much larger clone is one base away. This CDR3 is missing its conserved last phenylalanine or tryptophan, likely due to a read error.

The sequence was collected from a female donor with breast cancer. Some clones in this sample may be carry-over from other donors' samples. Sequencing was performed on breast tumor tissue.

The CDR3 loop reads CASLNSGSSNEQFL. In nucleotides, the CDR3 is TGTGCCAGCCTAAATAGCGGGAGTAGCAATGAGCAGTTCCTC. The chain is built from TRBV6-1 and TRBJ2-1, with 9 nucleotides matching TRBD2. Germline-derived CDR1 and CDR2 are MNHNS and SASEGT. This CDR3 spans 14 amino acids. V shed 8 bases, J shed 6 bases, and the junction held 8 bases outside the gene matches.